This record covers a single TCR beta chain. This clonotype appeared a few times. The specificity of this receptor is unknown. It has no much larger one-base neighbor in the sample; base qualities were not kept. The protocol used for the library was UMI-ligation and nested PCR. To cover both TRBC1 and TRBC2, the beta constant-region primer consisted of an equimolar mix of two oligonucleotides. A single-stranded oligonucleotide carrying the SP2 primer and a 12-nucleotide UMI was ligated to the 3' end of the cDNA by T4 RNA ligase 1. The ligated cDNA went through four rounds of PCR with nested alpha and beta constant-region primers together with the SP2 primer. The ligation reaction was incubated at 16°C for about 18-24 hours. PCR2 was typically performed as a SYBR Green qPCR and was stopped at a predetermined threshold so that over-amplification was prevented. Every purification after the first one was done using Agencourt AMPure XP magnetic beads. Libraries were quantified by Qubit and checked on a TapeStation, where a main peak was expected near 650 bp. Sequencing of the pooled libraries was done on an Illumina MiSeq using v2 2x251 paired-end kits, which typically yielded roughly 0.9-2.1 million reads per sample. Each sample's library went into the pool at 4 nM, and roughly 4.5-7.5% PhiX was added to help with cluster recognition. In the paper's pipeline: Decombinator assigned V and J genes to Demultiplexor-processed FASTQ reads by tag matching, allowing a single base-pair mismatch. UMIs were used by Collapsinator to correct both sequencing errors and frequency errors arising from PCR heterogeneity. CDR3Translator translated TCRs and extracted CDR3s from the conserved cysteine to the FGXG phenylalanine, flagging non-productive sequences. Gini, Shannon entropy and inverse Simpson indices were calculated on repertoires subsampled to equal numbers of UMI-defined TCRs. Within the linear range, a power law was fitted by maximum likelihood to the distributions of clonotype abundance. Similar UMI counts, unique TCR numbers and clonal distributions were obtained with the pipeline and with MIGEC on one naive CD8 sample. One analysis removed from the naive repertoire any naive TCRs that were also present in any memory subset from the same donor. Repertoires were searched for roughly 7,300 CMV-associated CDR3 sequences compiled from VDJdb and a published dataset. TCRdb took the public reads, trimmed them with fastp at Q25, ran MiXCR for clone calling and kept in-frame beta chains. Rows merge per CDR3 protein into single entries with the most common DNA and genes. None of the V and J calls come from the authors' own analysis; TCRdb made them. The sample table contains 120,000 to 150,000 distinct CDR3 sequences; only one count was recorded for 17% of them. The leading ten clones occupy roughly 0.14% of the sample.

The CDR3 goes from the cysteine to the phenylalanine over 13 residues. The retained sequence is limited to the CDR3, 39 bases, with the frame set at the first base. V and J lose 4 bases and 0 bases, and a span of 9 bases separates them. Per the germline V gene (reference sequence), GTSNPN is the CDR1 and SVGIG is the CDR2. The data belong to a study of naive and memory T cell subsets (dated by TCRdb to 2016 to 2017). With regard to the full study: Sorted naive and memory T cell subsets from peripheral blood were analyzed in the study using a UMI-based, open-source pipeline for TCR alpha and beta sequencing. The functional CMV T cell responses agreed completely with IgG serology results. RNA was DNase-treated and reverse transcribed with TCR constant-region primers, mostly using SuperScript III. On the study overall, not on this receptor specifically: Gini index rose and Shannon and inverse Simpson diversity fell from naive through CM, EM and EMRA in both CD4 and CD8 cells. Naive repertoires, especially CD8, contained a few larger clonotypes, possibly memory cells re-expressing CD45RA. RNA-based TCR counts may be affected by expression changes linked to T cell activation and differentiation. After error correction, only a single occurrence was seen for over 95% of naive TCR sequences, so much steeper abundance distributions were produced than in memory subsets. The repertoire findings for the naive and memory subsets could not be validated against a ground truth, as none was available. Single alpha or beta chain sequences, rather than paired alpha/beta receptors, were used to define clonotypes. The abundance of TCRs followed a power law with an exponent that differed between naive and memory subsets yet stayed consistent across the three individuals.

Separate amplification of TCR alpha and beta chain libraries was performed from the second PCR step onward. The CMV status of each donor was determined by measuring IFNgamma production from CD4+ T cells after fresh PBMCs had been stimulated overnight with CMV viral lysate. Using Miltenyi beads, CD4 T cells were first positively selected, and CD8 T cells were then positively selected from the CD4-negative fraction. Cells were stained for CD3, CD4, CD8, CD45RA, CD27 and a live/dead dye and were sorted on a BD Aria II into four subsets based on CD45RA and CD27. Blood was obtained from a few healthy volunteers, and the blood from each volunteer was fractionated into CD4 and CD8 T cells and subsequently into four differentiation subsets. Approximately 120 ml of peripheral blood was drawn per donor, and PBMC were isolated by Ficoll-Paque PLUS density-gradient centrifugation. Sorted cells were lysed in RLT buffer, after which RNA was extracted using a Qiagen RNeasy kit and stored at -80 degrees C.

This TCR was recovered from a human donor in good health. The chain uses TRBV30 and TRBJ1-1; TRBD1 might be the D gene, on 5 matching bases. Sample: naive CD4+ T cells from blood. The intended sense of this specimen's cell subset or site label: naive T cells, CD45RA high CD27+. The CDR3: CAWTSDMNTEAFF. The sequence in DNA is TGTGCCTGGACCTCGGACATGAACACTGAAGCTTTCTTT.